This passage covers 29 T cell receptor beta chains from one sample sequenced in a study of PD-L1 blockade in urothelial cancer. The protocol was immunoSEQ multiplex PCR, while the TCRdb copy is restricted to in-frame clones and leaves out a portion. Among roughly 84,000 clones listed, 82% were seen once. Specimen: PBMCs, collected around atezolizumab (anti-PD-L1) treatment. The receptors were gathered from a man between 65 and 85 years old with urothelial cancer.

The V and J genes are TRBV6-6 and TRBJ1-1, with 10 positions matching TRBD1. The CDR3 runs 14 residues. The V gene's germline CDR1 is MNHNY and CDR2 SVGAGI (reference sequence). After removal of 5 bases from V and 1 base from J, the junction contained 1 base not matched to a gene. This chain's CDR3 is CASSRTGGNTEAFF. CDR3 bases: TGTGCCAGCAGTCGGACAGGGGGGAACACTGAAGCTTTCTTT.

The V call is TRBV29-1, the J call TRBJ2-5, with 7 bases lining up with TRBD1. The CDR3 loop spans 12 amino acids. V dropped 6 bases and J dropped 6; count of bases not matched to a gene: 7. CDR1 is SQVTM, CDR2 ANQGSEA, per germline. CDR3 DNA: TGCAGCGTGAACACAGGGGAAAAGACCCAGTACTTC. This codes for CSVNTGEKTQYF.

The chain has TRBV4-2 and TRBJ2-1; D unclear. Germline V gives CDR1 LGHNA, CDR2 YNFKEQ. This CDR3 is 15 amino acids long. Between the trimmed V and J ends, which lost 0 bases and 6 bases, there was a span of 12 bases. CDR3 coding DNA: TGTGCCAGCAGCCAAGACAATCTTGCTATCAATGAGCAGTTCTTC. Translation gives CASSQDNLAINEQFF.

The gene calls are TRBV5-1 and TRBJ2-5; 11 positions match TRBD2. Germline CDR1 reads SGHRS; CDR2 reads YFSETQ. This CDR3 is built from 16 residues. The trim removed 4 bases at V and 4 bases at J, leaving 9 bases unmatched. This chain's CDR3 is CASSPVSGGALETQYF. CDR3 coding DNA: TGCGCCAGCAGCCCGGTTAGCGGGGGGGCCCTAGAGACCCAGTACTTC.

The gene calls are TRBV7-9 and TRBJ1-4; 9 bases map to TRBD1. Germline lookup yields CDR1 SEHNR and CDR2 FQNEAQ (reference sequence). The CDR3 contains 15 residues. J lost 5 bases, V lost 4 bases, and 5 bases had no gene match. CDR3 DNA: TGTGCCAGCAGCTGGGGACAGGGACGGAATGAAAAACTGTTTTTT. It specifies CASSWGQGRNEKLFF.

The chain couples TRBV19 to TRBJ2-1; TRBD2 aligns across 15 bases. V was clipped by 5 bases and J by 7 bases; unmatched bases: 6. This CDR3 has 16 amino acids. Germline V gives CDR1 LNHDA, CDR2 SQIVND (reference sequence). The CDR3 sequence is CASSPRTSGRGNEQFF. The CDR3 DNA reads TGTGCCAGTAGTCCCCGGACTAGCGGGAGGGGAAATGAGCAGTTCTTC. Full variable domain (outside the CDR3, taken from reference TRBV19 and TRBJ2-1): DGGITQSPKYLFRKEGQNVTLSCEQNLNHDAMYWYRQDPGQGLRLIYYSQIVNDFQKGDIAEGYSVSREKKESFPLTVTSAQKNPTAFYLCASSPRTSGRGNEQFFGPGTRLTVL.

CDR3 sequence reads: CASSLEASGGDRSYEQYF. As DNA, the CDR3 is TGCGCCAGCAGCTTGGAAGCTAGCGGGGGCGATCGCTCCTACGAGCAGTACTTC. The chain carries TRBV5-1 and TRBJ2-7; 10 bases agree with TRBD2. CDR3 length: 18 residues. V dropped 0 bases and J dropped 0; count of bases not matched to a gene: 9. Germline values: CDR1 SGHRS, CDR2 YFSETQ.

The chain couples TRBV10-2 to TRBJ1-2, with D possibly matching TRBD1 (6 bases). Trimming took off 2 bases at V and 7 bases at J, with 14 bases between the two ends. Germline assignment: CDR1 WSHSY and CDR2 SAAADI. The CDR3 is 14 residues long. DNA for the CDR3: TGCGCCAGCAGTGAGAAGGGGGTTAACGCTGGCTACACCTTC. Translating it yields CASSEKGVNAGYTF.

V is TRBV11-2 and J is TRBJ2-3, with 9 bases matching TRBD2. V gave up 0 bases and J gave up 6 bases; unmatched junction bases: 4. This CDR3 region has 15 residues. The germline V gene encodes CDR1 SGHAT and CDR2 FQNNGV. The CDR3 is CASSLEVAGVDTQYF. The CDR3 DNA reads as TGTGCCAGCAGCTTAGAAGTAGCGGGAGTTGATACGCAGTATTTT.

The V gene is TRBV19, the J gene TRBJ1-1; D gene uncertain. This CDR3 contains 15 residues. Trimming removed 3 bases at V and 10 bases at J, with 21 bases between. Germline loops: CDR1 LNHDA, CDR2 SQIVND (reference sequence). The DNA for the CDR3 is TGTGCCAGTAGTATTGGGGAGGGAGTAAGGGCGGCAGCTTTCTTT. Amino acids: CASSIGEGVRAAAFF.

This clone was detected only once. The chain is built from TRBV5-6 and TRBJ2-7; 8 nucleotides align to TRBD1. CDR1 is SGHDT and CDR2 is YYEEEE in the germline V gene. This CDR3 contains 12 residues. The V gene end was trimmed by 3 bases and the J gene end by 6 bases; junction bases not matched to a gene: 2. The CDR3, as DNA: TGTGCCAGCAGCTCCGGACAGGGCGAGCAGTACTTC. Translated: CASSSGQGEQYF. The full variable domain, completed using reference TRBV5-6 and TRBJ2-7, is DAGVTQSPTHLIKTRGQQVTLRCSPKSGHDTVSWYQQALGQGPQFIFQYYEEEERQRGNFPDRFSGHQFPNYSSELNVNALLLGDSALYLCASSSGQGEQYFGPGTRLTVT.

This clone was counted between two and nine times. This chain links TRBV4-2 with TRBJ1-6; D is unresolved. CDR3 length: 17 residues. Germline CDR1 is LGHNA and CDR2 is YNFKEQ. With 2 bases removed from V and 10 bases from J, the gap between germline ends came to 21 bases. The CDR3 nucleotides read TGTGCCAGCAGCCAAAGGATCAAAGGAGGGTTAAAGTCACCCCTCCACTTT. Translation: CASSQRIKGGLKSPLHF.

V and J are TRBV11-1 and TRBJ2-1; 10 nucleotides align to TRBD2. This CDR3 spans 18 amino acids. V shed 5 bases, J shed 8 bases, and the junction held 18 bases outside the gene matches. Germline V CDR1 and CDR2: SGHAT, FQDESV (reference sequence). This CDR3 reads CASSPRGPSGSWADEQFF. For the CDR3, the DNA is TGTGCCAGCAGCCCCCGAGGGCCTAGCGGGAGTTGGGCGGATGAGCAGTTCTTC.

This rearrangement joins TRBV2 to TRBJ2-7; D unresolved. This CDR3 has 13 amino acids. Germline V CDR1 and CDR2: SNHLY, FYNNEI. V was cut by 6 bases and J by 4 bases, with 13 bases left in between. CDR3 in amino acids: CASRVRLTYEQYF. The CDR3 bases are TGTGCCAGCAGAGTCCGACTGACTTACGAGCAGTACTTC.

The chain has TRBV29-1 and TRBJ2-3, with 10 bases that match TRBD1. Germline values: CDR1 SQVTM, CDR2 ANQGSEA. CDR3 length equals 16 residues. The J segment lost 5 bases and the V segment lost 3 bases, leaving 11 bases of the junction unmatched. The CDR3 reads CSVEGDGTGEIDTQYF. DNA of the CDR3: TGCAGCGTTGAGGGCGACGGGACAGGGGAGATAGATACGCAGTATTTT.

The chain has TRBV7-2 and TRBJ2-7, with 11 bases matching TRBD2. Unmatched junction bases numbered 10, after V lost 6 bases and J lost 6 bases. The CDR3 contains 15 residues. In germline, CDR1 is SGHTA, CDR2 FQGNSA. As DNA, the CDR3 is TGTGCCAGCAGACGAGCTAGCGGGAGGACGGGCGAGCAGTACTTC. Its translation is CASRRASGRTGEQYF. Full variable domain (remainder filled in from reference TRBV7-2 and TRBJ2-7): GAGVSQSPSNKVTEKGKDVELRCDPISGHTALYWYRQSLGQGLEFLIYFQGNSAPDKSGLPSDRFSAERTGGSVSTLTIQRTQQEDSAVYLCASRRASGRTGEQYFGPGTRLTVT.

The chain carries TRBV19 and TRBJ1-1; 8 positions match TRBD1. This CDR3 comprises 15 residues. Germline trimming cut 6 bases from V and 0 bases from J; bases unmatched to any gene: 6. In germline, CDR1 is LNHDA, CDR2 SQIVND (reference sequence). CDR3 loop: CASRLRQGLNTEAFF. In nucleotides, the CDR3 is TGTGCCAGTAGACTCCGACAGGGGCTGAACACTGAAGCTTTCTTT.

This chain links TRBV6-1 with TRBJ1-5; D is ambiguous. Per the germline V gene, CDR1 is MNHNS and CDR2 is SASEGT. The V end was cut by 6 bases, the J end by 0 bases, with 9 bases between. The CDR3 is 14 residues long. The CDR3 loop is CASSPRYSNQPQHF. In DNA form, the CDR3 reads TGTGCCAGCAGCCCGAGATATAGCAATCAGCCCCAGCATTTT.

This rearrangement joins TRBV12-5 to TRBJ2-2; 10 positions agree with TRBD2. This CDR3 spans 17 amino acids. With 6 bases clipped from V and 2 bases from J, the junction kept 9 bases outside the gene matches. Germline V CDR1 and CDR2: LGHNT, FRNRAP. CDR3 in amino acids: CASGSPLAGGNTGELFF. For the CDR3, the DNA is TGTGCTAGTGGCTCACCCTTAGCGGGGGGAAACACCGGGGAGCTGTTTTTT.

The genes are TRBV7-2 and TRBJ2-2, with 8 bases matching TRBD2. V gave up 5 bases and J gave up 0 bases; unmatched junction bases: 5. From germline, CDR1 is SGHTA and CDR2 FQGNSA. The CDR3 runs to 16 residues. The CDR3 coding sequence is TGTGCCAGCAGCCAAGGACTAGCTTCGAACACCGGGGAGCTGTTTTTT. Translating it yields CASSQGLASNTGELFF.

The chain joins TRBV25-1 to TRBJ1-4; the D gene is possibly TRBD1 (5 bases). Trimming stripped 1 base from V and 8 bases from J, with 17 bases between. The CDR3 has 16 residues. Germline loops: CDR1 MGHDK, CDR2 SYGVNS. The DNA of the CDR3 is TGTGCCAGCAGTGAATTGTACGAAGGGGTGAGAGAAAAACTGTTTTTT. Protein product: CASSELYEGVREKLFF.

The chain has TRBV7-9 and TRBJ2-5; no firm D call. V was cut by 5 bases and J by 1 base, with 8 bases left in between. The CDR3 runs 13 residues. The V gene's germline CDR1 is SEHNR and CDR2 FQNEAQ (reference sequence). The CDR3 DNA follows: TGTGCCAGCAGCCCCTCGGTCCAAGAGACCCAGTACTTC. This sequence encodes CASSPSVQETQYF.

The chain couples TRBV5-6 to TRBJ1-2, with D possibly TRBD1 on 6 matching bases. V was pared by 0 bases and J by 3 bases, with 9 bases between. Germline V lookup: CDR1 SGHDT, CDR2 YYEEEE. The CDR3 is made up of 14 amino acids. The CDR3 protein is CASSLGGQYYGYTF. The CDR3 nucleotides are TGTGCCAGCAGCTTGGGCGGACAGTACTATGGCTACACCTTC.

The chain joins TRBV19 to TRBJ1-2; 7 bases agree with TRBD1. There are 14 residues in the CDR3. Trimming removed 0 bases from V and 4 bases from J; junction bases left unmatched: 2. CDR1 LNHDA and CDR2 SQIVND come from the germline V gene (reference sequence). The CDR3 protein is CASSIDRTGYGYTF. DNA for the CDR3: TGTGCCAGTAGTATAGATCGGACAGGCTATGGCTACACCTTC.

This clone has just a few counts. The chain employs TRBV5-4 and TRBJ2-1, with TRBD2 matching 9 bases. Germline trimming cut 0 bases from V and 6 bases from J; bases unmatched to any gene: 4. This CDR3 is 15 amino acids long. Germline-derived CDR1 and CDR2 are SGHNT and YYREEE (reference sequence). The DNA of the CDR3 is TGTGCCAGCAGCTTGGCTCCTAGCGGGACCAATGAGCAGTTCTTC. This encodes CASSLAPSGTNEQFF.

The chain couples TRBV28 to TRBJ1-1, with 7 bases that match TRBD1. Germline V gene lookup returns CDR1 MDHEN and CDR2 SYDVKM. The J segment lost 6 bases and the V segment lost 3 bases, leaving 13 bases of the junction unmatched. This CDR3 is 16 amino acids long. The CDR3 loop reads CASSFRTGVGFAEAFF. The DNA for the CDR3 is TGTGCCAGCAGTTTCAGGACAGGCGTCGGCTTCGCTGAAGCTTTCTTT.

The chain employs TRBV7-9 and TRBJ2-7, with TRBD1 matching over 7 bases. CDR3 length: 15 residues. Germline CDR1 SEHNR, CDR2 FQNEAQ (reference sequence). J was trimmed by 0 bases and V by 5 bases; bases with no gene match: 7. The CDR3 DNA reads TGTGCCAGCAGCCCAGACAGGGTCATCTCCTACGAGCAGTACTTC. Protein sequence: CASSPDRVISYEQYF.

This clone was observed a single time. The rearrangement uses TRBV19 and TRBJ1-6, with unresolved D. Germline values: CDR1 LNHDA, CDR2 SQIVND (reference sequence). The CDR3 length is 14 residues. The V gene lost 5 bases and the J gene lost 6 bases, with 11 bases spanning the gap. In nucleotides, the CDR3 is TGTGCCAGTAGTGCCTGGGCAGTTAATTCACCCCTCCACTTT. Residues: CASSAWAVNSPLHF.

J is TRBJ2-3 and V is TRBV7-9; D is uncertain. The CDR3 covers 13 residues. Germline V gene sequence: CDR1 SEHNR, CDR2 FQNEAQ (reference sequence). V shed 1 base and J shed 1 base, with 3 bases lying between them. The CDR3: CASSLVGTDTQYF. In DNA form, the CDR3 reads TGTGCCAGCAGCTTAGTAGGCACAGATACGCAGTATTTT. Full variable domain (rest looked up from reference TRBV7-9 and TRBJ2-3): DTGVSQNPRHKITKRGQNVTFRCDPISEHNRLYWYRQTLGQGPEFLTYFQNEAQLEKSRLLSDRFSAERPKGSFSTLEIQRTEQGDSAMYLCASSLVGTDTQYFGPGTRLTVL.